A selection of T cell receptor beta chains follows, all from one sample in a study of cytomegalovirus exposure and HLA in healthy donors. Generated by immunoSEQ multiplex PCR, the TCRdb table keeps only in-frame clones and is missing some. Here the sample spans some 180,000 clones, roughly 9.5% being singletons. Sequencing input: PBMCs. These TCRs come from a woman in her 30s in good health and CMV-seropositive. CDR3s include the opening cysteine and the closing phenylalanine or tryptophan. A D gene is named only where the DNA matches it firmly. Only some rows state a clone size, as once, few, many or a class for expanded clones.

J gene: TRBJ1-1
clone size: few
D gene: .
V gene: TRBV7-5
CDR3 DNA: TGTGCCAGAGGACCGGGACAGGGTGACCAAATGAACACTGAAGCTTTCTTT
CDR3 protein: CARGPGQGDQMNTEAFF

J gene: TRBJ2-6
clone size: .
D gene: .
V gene: TRBV5-4
CDR3 DNA: TGTGCCAGCAGCTTTTGGGGCGCTGGGGCCAACGTCCTGACTTTC
CDR3 protein: CASSFWGAGANVLTF

J gene: TRBJ2-5
clone size: few
D gene: .
V gene: TRBV9
CDR3 DNA: TGTGCCAGCAGCGTAGGGAACAGCGGGACCCAGTACTTC
CDR3 protein: CASSVGNSGTQYF

J gene: TRBJ2-7
clone size: .
D gene: .
V gene: TRBV30
CDR3 DNA: TGTGCCTGGAGTAGGACTGCCAACTCCTACGAGCAGTACTTC
CDR3 protein: CAWSRTANSYEQYF

J gene: TRBJ1-4
clone size: few
D gene: TRBD1
V gene: TRBV7-9
CDR3 DNA: TGTGCCAGCAGACATACAGGGGCTGGAGCTAATGAAAAACTGTTTTTT
CDR3 protein: CASRHTGAGANEKLFF

J gene: TRBJ1-5
clone size: .
D gene: TRBD1
V gene: TRBV2
CDR3 DNA: TGTGCCAGCAGGGGACAGGATTATCAGCCCCAGCATTTT
CDR3 protein: CASRGQDYQPQHF

J gene: TRBJ1-1
clone size: .
D gene: .
V gene: TRBV6-1
CDR3 DNA: TGTGCCAGCAGACAGGGTAGCCGCAATGAAGCTTTCTTT
CDR3 protein: CASRQGSRNEAFF

J gene: TRBJ2-6
clone size: few
D gene: .
V gene: TRBV5-1
CDR3 DNA: TGCGCCAGCAGCTTGGTGGGCAGTTTCTCTGGGGCCAACGTCCTGACTTTC
CDR3 protein: CASSLVGSFSGANVLTF

J gene: TRBJ2-1
clone size: .
D gene: .
V gene: TRBV21-1
CDR3 DNA: TGTGCCAGCAGCAAAAAAGCAGGGGGTGTCAATGAGCAGTTCTTC
CDR3 protein: CASSKKAGGVNEQFF

J gene: TRBJ2-5
clone size: few
D gene: TRBD2
V gene: TRBV27
CDR3 DNA: TGTGCCAGCGATGGTAGCGGGAGAAAAGAGACCCAGTACTTC
CDR3 protein: CASDGSGRKETQYF

J gene: TRBJ1-1
clone size: .
D gene: .
V gene: TRBV18
CDR3 DNA: TGTGCCAGCTCACCCCAGGTTAACAGGTGGGGCACTGAAGCTTTCTTT
CDR3 protein: CASSPQVNRWGTEAFF

J gene: TRBJ2-1
clone size: few
D gene: .
V gene: TRBV30
CDR3 DNA: TGTGCCTGGAGCCCTGGACTCGTCTACAATGAGCAGTTCTTC
CDR3 protein: CAWSPGLVYNEQFF

J gene: TRBJ1-2
clone size: .
D gene: TRBD1
V gene: TRBV2
CDR3 DNA: TGTGCCAGGGAACCGGGACAGGGAGACAGTAACTATGGCTACACCTTC
CDR3 protein: CAREPGQGDSNYGYTF

J gene: TRBJ1-1
clone size: few
D gene: .
V gene: TRBV6-5
CDR3 DNA: TGTGCCAGCAGTTACTCGACGGGTGAAGCTTTCTTT
CDR3 protein: CASSYSTGEAFF

J gene: TRBJ2-7
clone size: .
D gene: TRBD1
V gene: TRBV19
CDR3 DNA: TGTGCCAGTAGTATCCTCGGCAGGGGGTACGAGCAGTACTTC
CDR3 protein: CASSILGRGYEQYF

J gene: TRBJ2-1
clone size: few
D gene: .
V gene: TRBV5-1
CDR3 DNA: TGCGCCAGCAGCTTACGGGTCCCCTACAATGAGCAGTTCTTC
CDR3 protein: CASSLRVPYNEQFF

J gene: TRBJ2-3
clone size: .
D gene: TRBD2
V gene: TRBV4-1
CDR3 DNA: TGCGCCAGCAGCCAACTAGCGGGAGGGGCCAGTTATACGCAGTATTTT
CDR3 protein: CASSQLAGGASYTQYF

J gene: TRBJ2-3
clone size: .
D gene: .
V gene: TRBV6-1
CDR3 DNA: TGTGCCAGCACCTCAGGGGACGGAGATGTTACGCAGTATTTT
CDR3 protein: CASTSGDGDVTQYF

J gene: TRBJ2-7
clone size: .
D gene: TRBD2
V gene: TRBV7-2
CDR3 DNA: TGTGCCAGCAGCTTACCTGGCGGGAGAAGGTACGAGCAGTACTTC
CDR3 protein: CASSLPGGRRYEQYF

J gene: TRBJ1-4
clone size: .
D gene: TRBD1
V gene: TRBV5-1
CDR3 DNA: TGCGCCAGCAGCCAGGGACAGGGTTTTGAAAAACTGTTTTTT
CDR3 protein: CASSQGQGFEKLFF

J gene: TRBJ2-1
clone size: few
D gene: TRBD1
V gene: TRBV12-5
CDR3 DNA: TGTGCTAGTGGATGGGGACAGGGGGGCCACTACAATGAGCAGTTCTTC
CDR3 protein: CASGWGQGGHYNEQFF

J gene: TRBJ2-3
clone size: .
D gene: TRBD2
V gene: TRBV9
CDR3 DNA: TGTGCCAGCAGCCCCTATAGCGGGACGAGCACAGATACGCAGTATTTT
CDR3 protein: CASSPYSGTSTDTQYF

J gene: TRBJ1-2
clone size: .
D gene: TRBD1
V gene: TRBV7-2
CDR3 DNA: TGTGCCAGCAGCGCGCGGACAGGGGGCGACGGCTACACCTTC
CDR3 protein: CASSARTGGDGYTF

J gene: TRBJ1-1
clone size: few
D gene: .
V gene: TRBV6-1
CDR3 DNA: TGTGCCAGCAGTCGTCGTCAGACACCGAACACTGAAGCTTTCTTT
CDR3 protein: CASSRRQTPNTEAFF

J gene: TRBJ2-3
clone size: .
D gene: TRBD1
V gene: TRBV5-1
CDR3 DNA: TGCGCCAGCAGCTTCACAGGGGCGCCAGATACGCAGTATTTT
CDR3 protein: CASSFTGAPDTQYF

J gene: TRBJ2-2
clone size: .
D gene: .
V gene: TRBV6-1
CDR3 DNA: TGTGCCAGCACCCTGAACAGGGCCTCCGGGGAGCTGTTTTTT
CDR3 protein: CASTLNRASGELFF

J gene: TRBJ1-5
clone size: .
D gene: .
V gene: TRBV2
CDR3 DNA: TGTGCCAGCAGTGAAGGCGGTCCCAGCAATCAGCCCCAGAATTTT
CDR3 protein: CASSEGGPSNQPQNF

J gene: TRBJ1-1
clone size: few
D gene: .
V gene: TRBV7-9
CDR3 DNA: TGTGCCAGCAGCTTAGGACGGGACACCACATACACTGAAGCTTTCTTT
CDR3 protein: CASSLGRDTTYTEAFF

J gene: TRBJ1-1
clone size: few
D gene: .
V gene: TRBV5-1
CDR3 DNA: TGCGCCAGCAGCTCGACAGAAATGAACACTGAAGCTTTCTTT
CDR3 protein: CASSSTEMNTEAFF

J gene: TRBJ2-1
clone size: few
D gene: .
V gene: TRBV27
CDR3 DNA: TGTGCCAGCAGGAAACAGGGTATCTCCTACAATGAGCAGTTCTTC
CDR3 protein: CASRKQGISYNEQFF

J gene: TRBJ1-2
clone size: .
D gene: .
V gene: TRBV30
CDR3 DNA: TGTGCCTGGATTTTTCCCTTCGGTCCGGGATATGGCTACACCTTC
CDR3 protein: CAWIFPFGPGYGYTF

J gene: TRBJ2-7
clone size: few
D gene: TRBD2
V gene: TRBV18
CDR3 DNA: TGTGCCAGCTCGCCGACCCTTGGACTAGCGGGGAGCTCCTACGAGCAGTACTTC
CDR3 protein: CASSPTLGLAGSSYEQYF

J gene: TRBJ1-5
clone size: .
D gene: .
V gene: TRBV2
CDR3 DNA: TGTGCCAGCAACTGGGACTCCGGCAATCAGCCCCAGCATTTT
CDR3 protein: CASNWDSGNQPQHF

J gene: TRBJ2-5
clone size: .
D gene: TRBD1
V gene: TRBV5-5
CDR3 DNA: TGTGCCAGCAGCCGAGGACAGGGGCAAAGTCAAGAGACCCAGTACTTC
CDR3 protein: CASSRGQGQSQETQYF

J gene: TRBJ2-5
clone size: .
D gene: .
V gene: TRBV13
CDR3 DNA: TGTGCCAGCAGCTTACAGGAACAGGGACAAGAGACCCAGTACTTC
CDR3 protein: CASSLQEQGQETQYF

J gene: TRBJ2-1
clone size: few
D gene: .
V gene: TRBV29-1
CDR3 DNA: TGCAGCGTTGATTATCCAACAGATGAGCAGTTCTTC
CDR3 protein: CSVDYPTDEQFF

J gene: TRBJ1-1
clone size: few
D gene: TRBD1
V gene: TRBV14
CDR3 DNA: TGTGCCAGCAGCCCCGACAGGGCGAACACTGAAGCTTTCTTT
CDR3 protein: CASSPDRANTEAFF

J gene: TRBJ2-1
clone size: few
D gene: TRBD2
V gene: TRBV5-1
CDR3 DNA: TGCGCCAGCAGCTCCGGATCTAGCGGGGCCTCCTACAATGAGCAGTTCTTC
CDR3 protein: CASSSGSSGASYNEQFF

J gene: TRBJ2-3
clone size: few
D gene: TRBD2
V gene: TRBV5-4
CDR3 DNA: TGTGCCAGCAGCTCAGATACTAGCGGGACGACAGATACGCAGTATTTT
CDR3 protein: CASSSDTSGTTDTQYF

J gene: TRBJ2-1
clone size: few
D gene: .
V gene: TRBV15
CDR3 DNA: TGTGCCACCAGCAGAGCCCCGGGACTGGGATACAATGAGCAGTTCTTC
CDR3 protein: CATSRAPGLGYNEQFF

J gene: TRBJ2-5
clone size: .
D gene: TRBD2
V gene: TRBV12-5
CDR3 DNA: TGTGCTAGTGGTTTGATGGGAGGGCCCCCGGAGACCCAGTACTTC
CDR3 protein: CASGLMGGPPETQYF

J gene: TRBJ2-3
clone size: .
D gene: .
V gene: TRBV30
CDR3 DNA: TGTGCCTGGAGTTTTGGGGGAGGCTCAGATACGCAGTATTTT
CDR3 protein: CAWSFGGGSDTQYF

J gene: TRBJ1-1
clone size: .
D gene: .
V gene: TRBV4-1
CDR3 DNA: TGCGCCAGCAGCCAAGATTTATCGGCCTTCTTCCAGGATGCTTTCTTT
CDR3 protein: CASSQDLSAFFQDAFF

J gene: TRBJ2-2
clone size: .
D gene: TRBD1
V gene: TRBV28
CDR3 DNA: TGTGCCAGCAGTTTTCCTACACAGGGGGCGAGGACCGGGGAGCTGTTTTTT
CDR3 protein: CASSFPTQGARTGELFF